This T cell receptor beta chain was sequenced in a study of cytomegalovirus exposure and HLA in healthy donors. The CDR3 sequence is 12 residues long. V was pared by 8 bases and J by 7 bases, with 14 bases between. 60 Vbeta and 13 Jbeta primers were used in PCR. Libraries were prepared by immunoSEQ multiplex PCR; TCRdb keeps only in-frame clonotypes and omits some of them. The data show roughly 100,000 clones, about four fifths seen once. The sample consisted of PBMCs. This clonotype was obtained from a woman between 18 and 29 years old in good health and CMV-seropositive. The chain is built from TRBV6-7 and TRBJ1-1; D unclear. TRBV6-7 is an open reading frame whose function is uncertain. The CDR3 here is CASHDWGVEAFF. CDR3 bases: TGTGCCAGCCATGACTGGGGAGTTGAAGCTTTCTTT.